The next 10 T cell receptor beta chains were all read from a single sample in a study of T-cell reconstitution after alpha-beta-depleted transplantation in children. TCRbeta library construction was performed incorporating unique molecular identifiers. TCRdb re-called the PCR reads with MiXCR, one entry per CDR3 protein. This sample yields about 440,000 distinct CDR3 sequences, of which approximately 41% are seen a single time; roughly 27% belongs to the top ten. The sequencing here drew on PBMCs, taken before TCRalphabeta/CD19-depleted stem cell transplant. The receptors shown here come from a girl aged 2 to 9 with aplastic anemia, due to receive a stem cell transplant.

Only one count was recorded for this clonotype. A much larger clone sits a single nucleotide away, making a read error possible. The chain's CDR3 is CASSYGSGEKLFF. CDR3 nucleotides: TGCGCCAGCAGCTATGGGTCAGGGGAAAAACTGTTTTTT. This chain uses TRBV5-1 with TRBJ1-4; a weak D match, TRBD1 (5 bases). This CDR3 is 13 amino acids long. With 3 bases removed from V and 8 bases from J, the gap between germline ends came to 11 bases. From germline, CDR1 is SGHRS and CDR2 YFSETQ.

This clonotype was observed at least ten times. This chain joins TRBV5-1 and TRBJ2-5, with D perhaps TRBD1 or TRBD2 (5 bases each). The CDR3 is 14 amino acids. The ends were cut back, 4 bases at V and 7 bases at J, with 17 bases in the middle. CDR1 is SGHRS and CDR2 is YFSETQ in the germline V gene. The CDR3: CASSEGPPPGTQYF. DNA of the CDR3: TGCGCCAGCAGCGAGGGACCTCCCCCCGGGACCCAGTACTTC.

Notes on this clonotype: Compared with germline, one end of the junction differs, possibly owing to a read error. This chain connects TRBV5-1 to TRBJ2-5; 8 bases map to TRBD2. CDR3 length equals 14 residues. CDR1 and CDR2 from the germline V gene are SGHRS and YFSETQ. The DNA for the CDR3 is TGTGCCAGCAGCTTAGGGGCTAGCGGGGAGACCCAGTACTTC. Translated: CASSLGASGETQYF.

This rearrangement joins TRBV10-3 to TRBJ2-7; maybe TRBD2 (5 bases). V dropped 7 bases and J dropped 2 bases, with 12 bases sitting between them. The germline V gene encodes CDR1 ENHRY and CDR2 SYGVKD. The CDR3 sequence is 13 residues long. In DNA form, the CDR3 reads TGTGCCATCATGCTAGCCCGGACCTACGAGCAGTACTTC. Translating it yields CAIMLARTYEQYF.

V usage is TRBV20-1 and J usage is TRBJ2-7; 10 bases are shared with TRBD2. From germline, CDR1 is DFQATT and CDR2 SNEGSKA (reference sequence). V was clipped by 6 bases and J by 6 bases; unmatched bases: 8. This CDR3 is built from 13 residues. The CDR3 coding sequence is TGCAGTGCGCCGACTAGCGGGTACTTCGAGCAGTACTTC. Protein sequence: CSAPTSGYFEQYF.

The chain combines TRBV28 with TRBJ2-5; D is perhaps TRBD2 (6 bases). The germline V gene has CDR1 MDHEN and CDR2 SYDVKM. V shed 3 bases and J shed 0 bases, with 20 bases lying between them. The CDR3 contains 18 residues. The CDR3 sequence: CASSFRTSWGPYQETQYF. In DNA form, the CDR3 reads TGTGCCAGCAGTTTCCGTACTAGCTGGGGACCGTACCAAGAGACCCAGTACTTC. Full variable domain (missing parts from reference TRBV28 and TRBJ2-5): DVKVTQSSRYLVKRTGEKVFLECVQDMDHENMFWYRQDPGLGLRLIYFSYDVKMKEKGDIPEGYSVSREKKERFSLILESASTNQTSMYLCASSFRTSWGPYQETQYFGPGTRLLVL.

The V call is TRBV29-1, the J call TRBJ2-6; D unresolved. The CDR3 sequence is 13 residues long. V shed 7 bases and J shed 0 bases, with 7 bases lying between them. Germline CDR1 and CDR2: SQVTM and ANQGSEA. For the CDR3, the DNA is TGCAGCGCGGTCGGCTCTGGGGCCAACGTCCTGACTTTC. It yields the protein CSAVGSGANVLTF.

This CDR3 reads CASSLEGWGTDTQYF. The CDR3 nucleotides read TGCGCCAGCAGCTTGGAAGGCTGGGGCACAGATACGCAGTATTTT. V and J are TRBV5-1 and TRBJ2-3; D remains unclear. CDR1 SGHRS and CDR2 YFSETQ come from the germline V gene. The ends were cut back, 0 bases at V and 1 base at J, with 9 bases in the middle. The CDR3 runs to 15 residues.

This clonotype showed up many times. The chain uses TRBV3-1 and TRBJ2-1; D perhaps matches TRBD2 (6 bases). Germline CDR1 and CDR2: LGHDT and YNNKEL (reference sequence). CDR3 length: 16 amino acids. V lost 1 base and J 8 bases, leaving 18 bases between the germline ends. CDR3 loop: CASSQARDSRAHEQFF. Here the CDR3 DNA reads TGTGCCAGCAGCCAAGCCCGGGACTCGAGGGCCCATGAGCAGTTCTTC.

This clonotype was seen repeatedly, ten times or more. This sequence joins TRBV6-1 and TRBJ1-6, with TRBD1 matching over 7 bases. Germline V gene sequence: CDR1 MNHNS, CDR2 SASEGT. The CDR3 contains 17 residues. Trimming removed 7 bases from V and 0 bases from J; junction bases left unmatched: 9. CDR3 residues: CASTPTGMSSYNSPLHF. DNA for the CDR3: TGTGCCAGCACCCCGACAGGGATGAGCTCCTATAATTCACCCCTCCACTTT.